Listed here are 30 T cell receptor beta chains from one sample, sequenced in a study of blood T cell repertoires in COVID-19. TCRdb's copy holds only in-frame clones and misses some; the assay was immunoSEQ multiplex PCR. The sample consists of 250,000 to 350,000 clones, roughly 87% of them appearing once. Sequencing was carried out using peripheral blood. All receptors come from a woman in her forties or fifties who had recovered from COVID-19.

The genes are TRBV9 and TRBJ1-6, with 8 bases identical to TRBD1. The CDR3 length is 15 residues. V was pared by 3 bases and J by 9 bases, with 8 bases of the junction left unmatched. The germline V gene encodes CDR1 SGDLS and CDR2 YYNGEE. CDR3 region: CASSARTGSGSPLHF. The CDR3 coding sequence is TGTGCCAGCAGCGCCAGGACAGGGTCGGGTTCACCCCTCCACTTT.

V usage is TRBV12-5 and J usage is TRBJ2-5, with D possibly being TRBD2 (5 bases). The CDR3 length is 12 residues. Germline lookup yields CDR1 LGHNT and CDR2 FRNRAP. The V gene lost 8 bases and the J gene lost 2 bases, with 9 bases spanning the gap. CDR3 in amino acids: CASSGLQETQYF. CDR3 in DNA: TGTGCTAGTTCAGGACTGCAAGAGACCCAGTACTTC.

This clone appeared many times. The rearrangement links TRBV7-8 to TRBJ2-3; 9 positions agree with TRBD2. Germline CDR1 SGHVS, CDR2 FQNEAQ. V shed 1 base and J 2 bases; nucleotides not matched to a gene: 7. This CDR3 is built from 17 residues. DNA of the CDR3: TGTGCCAGCAGCTTAGAACCGGGCGGGGGGGCCACAGATACGCAGTATTTT. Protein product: CASSLEPGGGATDTQYF.

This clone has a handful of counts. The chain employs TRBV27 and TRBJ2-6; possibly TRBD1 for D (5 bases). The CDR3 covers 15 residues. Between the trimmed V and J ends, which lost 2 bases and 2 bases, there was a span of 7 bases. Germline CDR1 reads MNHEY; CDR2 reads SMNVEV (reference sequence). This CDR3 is CASSLQGTGANVLTF. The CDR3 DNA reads TGTGCCAGCAGTTTACAGGGTACTGGGGCCAACGTCCTGACTTTC.

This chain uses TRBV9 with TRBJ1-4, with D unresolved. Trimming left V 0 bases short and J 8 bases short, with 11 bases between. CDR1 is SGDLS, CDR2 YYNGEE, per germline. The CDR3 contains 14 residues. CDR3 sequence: CASSVGTGREKLFF. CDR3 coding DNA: TGTGCCAGCAGCGTAGGAACGGGGAGAGAAAAACTGTTTTTT.

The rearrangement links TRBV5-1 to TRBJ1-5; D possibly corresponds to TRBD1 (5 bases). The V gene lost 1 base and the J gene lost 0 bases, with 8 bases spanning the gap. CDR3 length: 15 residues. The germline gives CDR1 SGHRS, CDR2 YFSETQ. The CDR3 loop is CASSLTGNSNQPQHF. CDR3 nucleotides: TGCGCCAGCAGCTTGACAGGAAATAGCAATCAGCCCCAGCATTTT.

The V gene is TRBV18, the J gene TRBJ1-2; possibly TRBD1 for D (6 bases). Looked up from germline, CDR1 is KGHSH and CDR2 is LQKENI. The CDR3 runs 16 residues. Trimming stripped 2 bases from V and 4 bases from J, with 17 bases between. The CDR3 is CASSPRSGQSGYGYTF. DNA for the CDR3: TGTGCCAGCTCACCAAGATCCGGACAGTCTGGCTATGGCTACACCTTC.

The CDR3 sequence: CASSPWQGTEDGYTF. The CDR3 region has the DNA TGCGCCAGCAGTCCTTGGCAGGGGACGGAGGATGGCTACACCTTC. The chain uses TRBV4-3 and TRBJ1-2; perhaps TRBD1 as D (6 bases). The CDR3 loop spans 15 amino acids. Trimming stripped 6 bases from V and 6 bases from J, with 20 bases between. Per the germline V gene, CDR1 is LGHNA and CDR2 is YSLEER.

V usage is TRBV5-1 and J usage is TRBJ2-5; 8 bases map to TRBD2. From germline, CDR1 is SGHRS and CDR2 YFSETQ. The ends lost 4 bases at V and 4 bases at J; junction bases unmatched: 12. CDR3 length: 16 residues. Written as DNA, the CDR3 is TGCGCCAGCAGCACCCGGGTAGCGGGAAGCGGAGAGACCCAGTACTTC. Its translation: CASSTRVAGSGETQYF.

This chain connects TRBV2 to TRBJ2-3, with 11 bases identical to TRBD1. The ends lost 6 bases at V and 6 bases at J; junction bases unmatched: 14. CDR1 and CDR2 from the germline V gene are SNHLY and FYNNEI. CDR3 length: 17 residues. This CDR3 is CASRFLPGQGVGDTQYF. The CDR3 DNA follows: TGTGCCAGCAGATTCCTCCCGGGACAGGGGGTAGGGGATACGCAGTATTTT.

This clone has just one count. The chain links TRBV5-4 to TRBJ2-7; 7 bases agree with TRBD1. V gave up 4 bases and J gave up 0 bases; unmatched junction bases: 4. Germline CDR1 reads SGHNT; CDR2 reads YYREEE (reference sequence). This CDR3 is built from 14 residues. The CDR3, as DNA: TGTGCCAGCAGCCGGGACAGTAGCTCCTACGAGCAGTACTTC. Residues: CASSRDSSSYEQYF.

The CDR3 spells CASTLTGYTEAFF. Written as DNA, the CDR3 is TGTGCCAGCACCCTTACAGGGTACACTGAAGCTTTCTTT. The rearrangement joins TRBV2 to TRBJ1-1, with D maybe TRBD1 (6 bases). CDR3 size: 13 residues. The germline gives CDR1 SNHLY, CDR2 FYNNEI. The ends were cut back, 7 bases at V and 3 bases at J, with 12 bases in the middle.

Here the CDR3 reads CASSLLGAVNTEAFF. The DNA for the CDR3 is TGCGCCAGCAGCTTGCTTGGGGCCGTGAACACTGAAGCTTTCTTT. The rearrangement uses TRBV5-1 and TRBJ1-1; D is possibly TRBD1 (5 bases). CDR1 is SGHRS, CDR2 YFSETQ, per germline. This CDR3 region has 15 residues. Trimming left V 1 base short and J 0 bases short, with 10 bases between.

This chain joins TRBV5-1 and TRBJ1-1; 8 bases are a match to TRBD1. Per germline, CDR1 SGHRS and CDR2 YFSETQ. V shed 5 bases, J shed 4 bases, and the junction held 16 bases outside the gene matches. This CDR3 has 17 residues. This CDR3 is CASRPDRGRGMSTEAFF. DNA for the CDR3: TGCGCCAGCAGGCCCGACAGGGGTAGGGGAATGAGCACTGAAGCTTTCTTT.

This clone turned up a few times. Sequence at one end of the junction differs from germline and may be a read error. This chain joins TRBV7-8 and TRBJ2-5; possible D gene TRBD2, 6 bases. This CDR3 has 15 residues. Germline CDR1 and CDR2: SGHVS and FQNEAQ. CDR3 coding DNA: TGTGCCAGCAACTTACTGGCGGGGACCCAAGAGACCCAGTACTTC. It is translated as CASNLLAGTQETQYF.

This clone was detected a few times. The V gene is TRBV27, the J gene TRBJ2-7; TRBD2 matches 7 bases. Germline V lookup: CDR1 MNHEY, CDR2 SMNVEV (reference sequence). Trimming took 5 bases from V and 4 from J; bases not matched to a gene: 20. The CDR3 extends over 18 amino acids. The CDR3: CASSLRVRTTRGDYEQYF. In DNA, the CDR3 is TGTGCCAGCAGTCTGAGGGTCAGAACAACCCGGGGGGATTACGAGCAGTACTTC.

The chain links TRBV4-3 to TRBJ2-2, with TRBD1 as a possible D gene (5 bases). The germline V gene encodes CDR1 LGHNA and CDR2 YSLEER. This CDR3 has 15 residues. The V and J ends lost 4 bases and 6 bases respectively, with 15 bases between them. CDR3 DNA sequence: TGCGCCAGCAGCCCGCTCCCCAGGGCTTCCGGGGAGCTGTTTTTT. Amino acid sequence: CASSPLPRASGELFF.

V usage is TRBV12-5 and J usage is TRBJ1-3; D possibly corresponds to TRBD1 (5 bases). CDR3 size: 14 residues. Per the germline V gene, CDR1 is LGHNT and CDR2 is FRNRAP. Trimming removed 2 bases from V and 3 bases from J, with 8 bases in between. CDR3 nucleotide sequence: TGTGCTAGTGGTTTGCAGGGCTATGGAAACACCATATATTTT. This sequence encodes CASGLQGYGNTIYF.

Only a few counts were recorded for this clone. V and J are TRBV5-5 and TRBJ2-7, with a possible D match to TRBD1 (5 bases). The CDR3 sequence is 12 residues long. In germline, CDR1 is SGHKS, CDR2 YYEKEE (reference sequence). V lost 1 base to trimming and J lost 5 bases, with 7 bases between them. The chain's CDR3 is CASSLWGHEQYF. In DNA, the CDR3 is TGTGCCAGCAGCTTGTGGGGCCACGAGCAGTACTTC.

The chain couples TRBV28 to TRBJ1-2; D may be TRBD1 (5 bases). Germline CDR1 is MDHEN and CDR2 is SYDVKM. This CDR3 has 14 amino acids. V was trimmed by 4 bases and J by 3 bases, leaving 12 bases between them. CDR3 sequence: CASSWGGEDYGYTF. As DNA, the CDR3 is TGTGCCAGCAGTTGGGGAGGGGAGGACTATGGCTACACCTTC.

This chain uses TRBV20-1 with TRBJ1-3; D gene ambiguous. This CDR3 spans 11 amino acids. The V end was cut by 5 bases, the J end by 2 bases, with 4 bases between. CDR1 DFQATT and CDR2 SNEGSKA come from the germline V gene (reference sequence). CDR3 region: CSARAGNTIYF. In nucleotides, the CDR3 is TGCAGTGCTCGCGCTGGAAACACCATATATTTT.

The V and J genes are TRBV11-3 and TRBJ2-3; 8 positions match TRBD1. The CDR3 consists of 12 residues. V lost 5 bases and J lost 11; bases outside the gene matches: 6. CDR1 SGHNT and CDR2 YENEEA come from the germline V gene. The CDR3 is CASSIPGGRQYF. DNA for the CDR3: TGTGCCAGCAGCATTCCAGGGGGCAGGCAGTATTTT. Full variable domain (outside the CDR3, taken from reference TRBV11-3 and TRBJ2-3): EAGVVQSPRYKIIEKKQPVAFWCNPISGHNTLYWYLQNLGQGPELLIRYENEEAVDDSQLPKDRFSAERLKGVDSTLKIQPAELGDSAVYLCASSIPGGRQYFGPGTRLTVL.

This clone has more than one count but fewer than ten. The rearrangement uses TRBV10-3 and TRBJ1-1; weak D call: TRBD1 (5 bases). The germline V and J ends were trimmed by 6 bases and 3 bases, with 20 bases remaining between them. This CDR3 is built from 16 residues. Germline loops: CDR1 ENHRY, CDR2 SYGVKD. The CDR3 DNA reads TGTGCCATCAGAACATTTGGCGGGGGAGTCGACACTGAAGCTTTCTTT. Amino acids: CAIRTFGGGVDTEAFF.

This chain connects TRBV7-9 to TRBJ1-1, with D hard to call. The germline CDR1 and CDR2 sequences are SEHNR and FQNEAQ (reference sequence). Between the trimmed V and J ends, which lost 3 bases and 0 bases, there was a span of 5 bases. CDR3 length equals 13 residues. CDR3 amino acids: CASSFQLNTEAFF. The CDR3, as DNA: TGTGCCAGCAGCTTTCAATTGAACACTGAAGCTTTCTTT.

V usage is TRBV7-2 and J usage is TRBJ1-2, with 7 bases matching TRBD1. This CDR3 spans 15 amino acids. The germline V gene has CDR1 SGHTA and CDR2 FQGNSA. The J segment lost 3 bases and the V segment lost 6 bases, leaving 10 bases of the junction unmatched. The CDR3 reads CASRLSGTDHYGYTF. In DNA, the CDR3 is TGTGCCAGCAGACTTTCCGGGACAGACCACTATGGCTACACCTTC.

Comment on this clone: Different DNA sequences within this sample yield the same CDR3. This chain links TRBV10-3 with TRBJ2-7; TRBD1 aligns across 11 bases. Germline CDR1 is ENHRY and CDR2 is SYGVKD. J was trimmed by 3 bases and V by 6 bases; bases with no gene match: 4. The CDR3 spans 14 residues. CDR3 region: CAIRGDRGDYEQYF. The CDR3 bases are TGTGCCATCAGGGGGGACAGGGGGGACTACGAGCAGTACTTC.

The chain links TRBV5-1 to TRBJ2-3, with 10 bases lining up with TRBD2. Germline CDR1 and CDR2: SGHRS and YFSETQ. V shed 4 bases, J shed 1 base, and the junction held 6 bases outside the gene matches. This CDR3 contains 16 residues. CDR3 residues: CASSIPSGGGTDTQYF. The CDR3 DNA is TGCGCCAGCAGCATCCCTAGCGGGGGAGGCACAGATACGCAGTATTTT. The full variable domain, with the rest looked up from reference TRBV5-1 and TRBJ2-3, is KAGVTQTPRYLIKTRGQQVTLSCSPISGHRSVSWYQQTPGQGLQFLFEYFSETQRNKGNFPGRFSGRQFSNSRSEMNVSTLELGDSALYLCASSIPSGGGTDTQYFGPGTRLTVL.

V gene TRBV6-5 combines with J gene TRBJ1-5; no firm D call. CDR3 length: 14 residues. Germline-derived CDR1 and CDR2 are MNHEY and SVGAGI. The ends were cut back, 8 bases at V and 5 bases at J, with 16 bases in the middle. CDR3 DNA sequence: TGTGCCAGCGTAGGGAGTAGAGGATATCAGCCCCAGCATTTT. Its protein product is CASVGSRGYQPQHF.

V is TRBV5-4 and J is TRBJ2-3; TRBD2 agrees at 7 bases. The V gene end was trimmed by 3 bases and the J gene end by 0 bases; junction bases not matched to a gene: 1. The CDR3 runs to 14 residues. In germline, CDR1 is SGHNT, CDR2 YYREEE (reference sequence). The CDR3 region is CASSSGGSTDTQYF. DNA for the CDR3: TGTGCCAGCAGCTCGGGGGGAAGCACAGATACGCAGTATTTT.

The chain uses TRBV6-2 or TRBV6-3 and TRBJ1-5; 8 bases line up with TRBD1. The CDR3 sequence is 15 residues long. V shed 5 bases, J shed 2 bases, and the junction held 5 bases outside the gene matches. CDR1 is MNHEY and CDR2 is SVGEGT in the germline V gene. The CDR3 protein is CASSPDRGGNQPQHF. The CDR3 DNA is TGTGCCAGCAGTCCCGACAGGGGCGGCAATCAGCCCCAGCATTTT.